This TCR beta chain came from a study of OX40 agonist ivuxolimab in advanced cancers. In the study overall: Patients were treated with intravenous ivuxolimab, dosed at 0.01 to 10 mg/kg and infused every 2 weeks.

Findings and caveats of the study: On average, a greater number of expanded clones characterised CD8+ T cells relative to CD4+. Partial responders treated at 0.1-3.0 mg/kg exhibited clonal expansion among the lowest measured.

Note on this clone: Its antigen is not identified.

Only in-frame clones appear in the TCRdb table, and some are missing; sequencing was by immunoSEQ multiplex PCR. The sample carries fewer than 85,000 clones, 90% to 95% recorded once. Looked up from germline, CDR1 is MNHEY and CDR2 is SVGAGI. The CDR3 totals 16 residues. Trimming removed 4 bases from V and 7 bases from J; junction bases left unmatched: 10. This TCR was recovered from an adult with an advanced solid tumor such as melanoma, head and neck, liver or kidney cancer. Sequenced material: CD4+ or CD8+ T cells sorted from blood, taken in a trial of the OX40 agonist ivuxolimab. This chain uses TRBV6-5 with TRBJ1-4; 9 nucleotides line up with TRBD1. This CDR3 is CASSSRTGAVIEKLFF. The CDR3, as DNA: TGTGCCAGCAGTTCCCGGACAGGGGCGGTGATTGAAAAACTGTTTTTT.